This note documents a single TCR beta chain sequence. What it recognizes is unknown. After removal of 6 bases from V and 2 bases from J, the junction contained 4 bases not matched to a gene. The length of the CDR3 is 14 residues. Per germline, CDR1 WSHSY and CDR2 SAAADI. The sample comes from a study of T-cell reconstitution after alpha-beta-depleted transplantation in children. Study-level findings and limits: Among T cells one year after transplant, newly produced cells accounted for most counts and diversity. The study reportedly traced alpha-beta T cells about two months after transplant to several hundred expanded graft clones.

Unique molecular identifiers were built into the TCRbeta library. One entry per CDR3 protein, called by TCRdb with MiXCR from the PCR reads. The repertoire holds about 540,000 distinct CDR3 sequences, with about a quarter as singletons. The starting material was PBMCs, obtained before TCRalphabeta/CD19-depleted stem cell transplant. This receptor was obtained from a boy in the first two years of life with Wiskott-Aldrich syndrome, due to receive a stem cell transplant. The V call is TRBV10-2, the J call TRBJ2-3, with 8 positions matching TRBD1. The CDR3 sequence: CASRSQGDTDTQYF. The CDR3 DNA sequence: TGCGCCAGCAGGTCACAGGGGGACACAGATACGCAGTATTTT.